This T cell receptor (beta chain) was sequenced in a study of shared clonotypes between healthy human individuals. The authors split each subset's genomic DNA evenly across several immunoSEQ plates. As originally analysed: ImmunoSEQ only sent back junction sequences with no quality scores, so filtering was done differently. Generated by immunoSEQ multiplex PCR, the TCRdb table keeps only in-frame clones and is missing some. That table gives V, J and clone size, and the DNA gave D and trimming. Of some 500,000 clones in the sample, about 96% were seen once. Specimen: naive CD4+ T cells sorted from blood. Subset: CD45RA+ positively selected. This receptor was obtained from a young woman in good health.

CDR3 loop: CASSLVLAGTGPDTQYF. As DNA, the CDR3 is TGCGCCAGCAGCTTGGTACTAGCGGGAACAGGCCCAGATACGCAGTATTTT. The chain joins TRBV5-1 to TRBJ2-3, with 10 bases that match TRBD2. CDR3 length: 17 residues. From germline, CDR1 is SGHRS and CDR2 YFSETQ. J gave up 4 bases and V 0 bases, and 8 bases lay outside the gene matches.